Listed below are T cell receptor beta chains from one sample, sequenced in a study of preoperative IRX-2 immunotherapy in early breast cancer. Generated by immunoSEQ multiplex PCR, the TCRdb table keeps only in-frame clones and is missing some. The sample consists of 20,000 to 30,000 clones, roughly 74% of them appearing once. The starting material was lymph node tissue, obtained before IRX-2 immunotherapy. The receptors shown here come from a human donor with breast cancer. The CDR3 runs from the conserved cysteine through the conserved F or W. A D gene is named only where the DNA matches it firmly. Clone size appears in some rows only: once, few, many, or a class for an expanded clone.

D: .
V: TRBV19
J: TRBJ1-4
size: .
length: 16
DNA: TGTGCCAGTAGTAAAGTCAGGACAGCAAGTAATGAAAAACTGTTTTTT
CDR3: CASSKVRTASNEKLFF

D: TRBD1
V: TRBV19
J: TRBJ1-2
size: once
length: 17
DNA: TGTGCCAGTAGCTTCGACAGGGGCCCAACGCGTGGCTATGGCTACACCTTC
CDR3: CASSFDRGPTRGYGYTF

D: .
V: TRBV6-8
J: TRBJ1-2
size: .
length: 13
DNA: TGTGCCAGCAGTGACTCGAGACAGGCTGGCTACACCTTC
CDR3: CASSDSRQAGYTF

D: .
V: TRBV19
J: TRBJ1-6
size: .
length: 15
DNA: TGTGCCAGTAGTACCAAAACAGGGTATAATTCACCCCTCCACTTT
CDR3: CASSTKTGYNSPLHF

D: TRBD2
V: TRBV6-8
J: TRBJ2-3
size: .
length: 16
DNA: TGTGCCAGCAGGCAGCCCGGGACTAGCGGGGTGGATACGCAGTATTTT
CDR3: CASRQPGTSGVDTQYF

D: TRBD1
V: TRBV15
J: TRBJ1-5
size: once
length: 16
DNA: TGTGCCACCAGCAGAGACCAGGGCCAGGGGGATCAGCCCCAGCATTTT
CDR3: CATSRDQGQGDQPQHF

D: .
V: TRBV10-2
J: TRBJ2-5
size: .
length: 14
DNA: TGCGCCAGCAGTGAGTCGAATTGGCTGGAGACCCAGTACTTC
CDR3: CASSESNWLETQYF

D: .
V: TRBV6-8
J: TRBJ1-5
size: once
length: 16
DNA: TGTGCCAGCAGTCCCCTCTTCGGACAAGACAATCAGCCCCAGCATTTT
CDR3: CASSPLFGQDNQPQHF

D: .
V: TRBV19
J: TRBJ1-4
size: .
length: 13
DNA: TGTGCCAGTATCCCCGCGGGACACTTTAAACTGTTTTTT
CDR3: CASIPAGHFKLFF

D: TRBD1
V: TRBV5-1
J: TRBJ1-5
size: .
length: 14
DNA: TGCGCCAGCAGCTTCGGGACAGGGGATCAGCCCCAGCATTTT
CDR3: CASSFGTGDQPQHF

D: TRBD1
V: TRBV28
J: TRBJ1-6
size: .
length: 15
DNA: TGTGCCACCGCGACCATTGACAGGGGGTATTCACCCCTCCACTTT
CDR3: CATATIDRGYSPLHF

D: TRBD1
V: TRBV6-8
J: TRBJ1-6
size: .
length: 16
DNA: TGTGCCAGCAGTGGTAGGACAGGGGATCTAAGGTCACCCCTCCACTTT
CDR3: CASSGRTGDLRSPLHF

D: TRBD2
V: TRBV23-1
J: TRBJ2-1
size: .
length: 16
DNA: TGCGCCAGCAGCATTTCGGTCGGGGGGGATTACAATGAGCAGTTCTTC
CDR3: CASSISVGGDYNEQFF

D: .
V: TRBV7-7
J: TRBJ1-1
size: .
length: 14
DNA: TGTGCCAGCAGCTTAGAGTTCGGTGGCACTGAAGCTTTCTTT
CDR3: CASSLEFGGTEAFF

D: .
V: TRBV5-1
J: TRBJ2-2
size: .
length: 14
DNA: TGCGCCAGCAGTTTAGACTCGTCCACCGGGGAGCTGTTTTTT
CDR3: CASSLDSSTGELFF

D: .
V: TRBV6-8
J: TRBJ2-1
size: .
length: 15
DNA: TGTGCCAGCAACTCGGGGGTCCATATGTCGGTTGAGCAGTTCTTC
CDR3: CASNSGVHMSVEQFF

D: TRBD1
V: TRBV18
J: TRBJ2-7
size: .
length: 17
DNA: TGTGCCAGCTCACCGGCAAGGGGACAGGGGACCTCCTACGAGCAGTACTTC
CDR3: CASSPARGQGTSYEQYF

D: .
V: TRBV5-1
J: TRBJ2-1
size: .
length: 15
DNA: TGCGCCAGCAGCTTGGGAGGGGGAAACTACAATGAGCAGTTCTTC
CDR3: CASSLGGGNYNEQFF

D: .
V: TRBV28
J: TRBJ1-2
size: .
length: 13
DNA: TGTGCCAGCAGTTTAAAGGGGCACTATGGCTACACCTTC
CDR3: CASSLKGHYGYTF

D: .
V: TRBV7-6
J: TRBJ1-2
size: .
length: 15
DNA: TGTGCCAGCAGCTTAGATGGGCGGAGCCTCTATGGCTACACCTTC
CDR3: CASSLDGRSLYGYTF

D: .
V: TRBV6-8
J: TRBJ1-6
size: .
length: 17
DNA: TGTGCCAGCAGTCTATTCGTAACAGAGTTTAGCAATTCACCCCTCCACTTT
CDR3: CASSLFVTEFSNSPLHF

D: .
V: TRBV5-1
J: TRBJ1-6
size: once
length: 16
DNA: TGCGCCAGCAGCTTGGCCGGCAGGGGTAATAATTCACCCCTCCACTTT
CDR3: CASSLAGRGNNSPLHF

D: .
V: TRBV6-8
J: TRBJ1-4
size: .
length: 14
DNA: TGTGCCAGCAGTCCCGACCCGGGCATGGAAAAACTGTTTTTT
CDR3: CASSPDPGMEKLFF

D: .
V: TRBV5-1
J: TRBJ1-1
size: .
length: 15
DNA: TGCGCCAGCAGCGTGGGAGTTGGGGTGAACACTGAAGCTTTCTTT
CDR3: CASSVGVGVNTEAFF

D: .
V: TRBV15
J: TRBJ1-1
size: .
length: 15
DNA: TGTGCCACCAGCAGAGATGACTATGGGCGGACTGAAGCTTTCTTT
CDR3: CATSRDDYGRTEAFF

D: TRBD1
V: TRBV23-1
J: TRBJ2-1
size: few
length: 17
DNA: TGCGCCAGCAGCCAATCCCACGGGACAGGGGCTTACAATGAGCAGTTCTTC
CDR3: CASSQSHGTGAYNEQFF

D: .
V: TRBV28
J: TRBJ1-5
size: .
length: 12
DNA: TGTGCCAGCAGTTTGACTAATCAGCCCCAGCATTTT
CDR3: CASSLTNQPQHF

D: TRBD1
V: TRBV6-8
J: TRBJ2-7
size: few
length: 14
DNA: TGTGCCAGCAGCTCGGGACAGGGGGCCTACGAGCAGTACTTC
CDR3: CASSSGQGAYEQYF

D: TRBD2
V: TRBV11-3
J: TRBJ2-5
size: .
length: 15
DNA: TGTGCCAGCAGCGACGCGGGACTAGCCACCGAGACCCAGTACTTC
CDR3: CASSDAGLATETQYF

D: .
V: TRBV28
J: TRBJ2-4
size: .
length: 13
DNA: TGTGCCAGCAGTCGGACCCTAGGAAACATTCAGTACTTC
CDR3: CASSRTLGNIQYF

D: .
V: TRBV7-7
J: TRBJ2-6
size: .
length: 16
DNA: TGTGCCAGCAGCCTCAACAGGTTTTCTGGGGCCAACGTCCTGACTTTC
CDR3: CASSLNRFSGANVLTF

D: .
V: TRBV28
J: TRBJ1-1
size: .
length: 14
DNA: TGTGCCAGCAGTCCTCCCGGACAGCCTGTTGAAGCTTTCTTT
CDR3: CASSPPGQPVEAFF

D: TRBD1
V: TRBV6-8
J: TRBJ2-1
size: once
length: 12
DNA: TGTGCCAGCACCGAGACAGGGTATGAGCAGTTCTTC
CDR3: CASTETGYEQFF

D: .
V: TRBV19
J: TRBJ1-1
size: .
length: 16
DNA: TGTGCCAGTCGCCGACAAGGAGGAGAGTGGAACACTGAAGCTTTCTTT
CDR3: CASRRQGGEWNTEAFF

D: .
V: TRBV29-1
J: TRBJ1-2
size: .
length: 12
DNA: TGCAGCGTGCGAACCGACAGTCGCGGCTACACCTTC
CDR3: CSVRTDSRGYTF

D: .
V: TRBV11-3
J: TRBJ1-6
size: .
length: 14
DNA: TGTGCCAGCAGCCGGGGCGCGGAAAATTCACCCCTCCACTTT
CDR3: CASSRGAENSPLHF

D: .
V: TRBV10-2
J: TRBJ1-5
size: .
length: 17
DNA: TGCGCCAGCAGTGAATCATTAGCTCACAACAGCAATCAGCCCCAGCATTTT
CDR3: CASSESLAHNSNQPQHF

D: .
V: TRBV7-5
J: TRBJ2-5
size: .
length: 17
DNA: TGTGCCAGCAGCTTAGTGGGGGGTAGAGCGTACCAAGAGACCCAGTACTTC
CDR3: CASSLVGGRAYQETQYF

D: .
V: TRBV19
J: TRBJ1-2
size: .
length: 15
DNA: TGTGCCAGTAGTATAAACGCGGACGGAAACTATGGCTACACCTTC
CDR3: CASSINADGNYGYTF

D: TRBD1
V: TRBV5-1
J: TRBJ2-3
size: .
length: 15
DNA: TGCGCCAGCAGCCCTCCCAGGGGGCGAACAGATACGCAGTATTTT
CDR3: CASSPPRGRTDTQYF

D: .
V: TRBV7-1
J: TRBJ2-3
size: .
length: 16
DNA: TGTGCCAGCAGCTTAGTTGCTACTGGGGGCACAGATACGCAGTATTTT
CDR3: CASSLVATGGTDTQYF

D: .
V: TRBV18
J: TRBJ2-4
size: .
length: 14
DNA: TGTGCCAGCTCACTTGACGGGCAGTGGAACATTCAGTACTTC
CDR3: CASSLDGQWNIQYF

D: TRBD1
V: TRBV6-8
J: TRBJ1-2
size: .
length: 13
DNA: TGTGCCAGCAGTCAAGACAGGGGGCTTGGCTACACCTTC
CDR3: CASSQDRGLGYTF

D: .
V: TRBV18
J: TRBJ2-3
size: .
length: 13
DNA: TGTGCCAGCTCACCTAGGACCCAAGATACGCAGTATTTT
CDR3: CASSPRTQDTQYF

D: .
V: TRBV22-1
J: TRBJ1-6
size: .
length: 13
DNA: TGTGCCAGCAGCCAAACAGGGCTGTCACCCCTCCACTTT
CDR3: CASSQTGLSPLHF

D: TRBD2
V: TRBV23-1
J: TRBJ2-2
size: .
length: 17
DNA: TGCGCCAGCAGCTACCCCAAGAGCGGGGGTCTCACCGGGGAGCTGTTTTTT
CDR3: CASSYPKSGGLTGELFF

D: .
V: TRBV14
J: TRBJ1-3
size: few
length: 14
DNA: TGTGCCAACAGCCAATGGGAATCTGGAAACACCATATATTTT
CDR3: CANSQWESGNTIYF

D: .
V: TRBV7-1
J: TRBJ2-1
size: .
length: 14
DNA: TGTGCCAGCAGCCAACTCACCCGAACTAATGAGCAGTTCTTC
CDR3: CASSQLTRTNEQFF

D: .
V: TRBV6-8
J: TRBJ2-2
size: .
length: 16
DNA: TGTGCCAGCAGTTACTCGAGGGGGGCGCAGACCGGGGAGCTGTTTTTT
CDR3: CASSYSRGAQTGELFF

D: .
V: TRBV19
J: TRBJ1-5
size: .
length: 14
DNA: TGTGCCAGTAGACGGGCCGGGAGTGCGCAGCCCCAGCATTTT
CDR3: CASRRAGSAQPQHF

D: .
V: TRBV5-1
J: TRBJ1-2
size: .
length: 15
DNA: TGCGCCAGCAGCTTGGAGGGCCGGCACATAGACGGCTACACCTTC
CDR3: CASSLEGRHIDGYTF

D: .
V: TRBV18
J: TRBJ1-2
size: .
length: 15
DNA: TGTGCCAGCTCCCAAGGGAGGGACAACAACTATGGCTACACCTTC
CDR3: CASSQGRDNNYGYTF

D: .
V: TRBV7-6
J: TRBJ2-1
size: .
length: 14
DNA: TGTGCCAGCAGCGCCGGGACATACTACAATGAGCAGTTCTTC
CDR3: CASSAGTYYNEQFF